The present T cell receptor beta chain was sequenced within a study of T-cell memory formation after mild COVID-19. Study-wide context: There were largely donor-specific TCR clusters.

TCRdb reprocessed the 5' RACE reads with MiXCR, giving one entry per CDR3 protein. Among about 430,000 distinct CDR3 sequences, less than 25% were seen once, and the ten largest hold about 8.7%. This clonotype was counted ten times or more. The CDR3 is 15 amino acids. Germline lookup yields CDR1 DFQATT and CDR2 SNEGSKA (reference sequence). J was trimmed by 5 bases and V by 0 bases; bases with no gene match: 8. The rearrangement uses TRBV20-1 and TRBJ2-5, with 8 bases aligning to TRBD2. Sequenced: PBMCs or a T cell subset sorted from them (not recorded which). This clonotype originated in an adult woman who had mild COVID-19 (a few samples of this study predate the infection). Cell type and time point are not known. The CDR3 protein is CSARDPRGGGETQYF. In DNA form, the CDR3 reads TGCAGTGCTAGAGACCCCCGGGGGGGAGGGGAGACCCAGTACTTC.